Each of the 21 T cell receptor beta chains below was sequenced from the same sample in a study of cytomegalovirus exposure and HLA in healthy donors. A multiplex PCR was run with 60 Vbeta primers and 13 Jbeta primers. Sequencing was performed with immunoSEQ multiplex PCR; in TCRdb, only in-frame clones are kept and a portion is missing. Of 200,000 or so clones listed, about 81% are singletons. The sequencing sample was made of PBMCs. The receptors were sampled from a woman in her 50s in good health and CMV-seropositive.

This chain connects TRBV7-2 to TRBJ2-7; 14 nucleotides match TRBD2. The ends lost 4 bases at V and 5 bases at J; junction bases unmatched: 7. From germline, CDR1 is SGHTA and CDR2 FQGNSA. This CDR3 is 16 amino acids long. The CDR3 coding sequence is TGTGCCAGCAGCTACCTCCCGGGACTAGCGGGGGACGAGCAGTACTTC. It translates to CASSYLPGLAGDEQYF.

This clone was seen once. The chain carries TRBV19 and TRBJ1-6; 8 bases match TRBD1. Trimming removed 3 bases from V and 7 bases from J; junction bases left unmatched: 5. Germline V lookup: CDR1 LNHDA, CDR2 SQIVND (reference sequence). The CDR3 runs to 15 residues. CDR3 loop: CASSIGRGQNSPLHF. In nucleotides, the CDR3 is TGTGCCAGTAGTATCGGCAGGGGGCAGAATTCACCCCTCCACTTT.

The chain links TRBV29-1 to TRBJ2-7; 11 positions agree with TRBD1. Germline loops: CDR1 SQVTM, CDR2 ANQGSEA. J was trimmed by 5 bases and V by 2 bases; bases with no gene match: 5. The CDR3 extends over 14 amino acids. This CDR3 reads CSVEWGTGGHEQYF. CDR3 bases: TGCAGCGTTGAATGGGGGACAGGGGGTCACGAGCAGTACTTC.

The rearrangement uses TRBV2 and TRBJ2-1, with TRBD1 matching 9 bases. The ends lost 6 bases at V and 4 bases at J; junction bases unmatched: 1. This CDR3 region has 13 residues. Germline loops: CDR1 SNHLY, CDR2 FYNNEI. The chain's CDR3 is CASRTGGYNEQFF. The CDR3, as DNA: TGTGCCAGCAGGACAGGGGGGTACAATGAGCAGTTCTTC.

J is TRBJ1-1 and V is TRBV6-5; 7 bases are a match to TRBD1. CDR3 length: 15 residues. Germline lookup yields CDR1 MNHEY and CDR2 SVGAGI. The V segment lost 6 bases and the J segment 3 bases; nucleotides outside the gene matches: 10. Written as DNA, the CDR3 is TGTGCCAGCAGCCGCAACAGGGGCGGGGACACTGAAGCTTTCTTT. Translated, it gives CASSRNRGGDTEAFF.

V usage is TRBV6-5 and J usage is TRBJ1-6, with a possible D match to TRBD1 (5 bases). The CDR3 runs 13 residues. V dropped 6 bases and J dropped 7 bases, with 10 bases sitting between them. The germline gives CDR1 MNHEY, CDR2 SVGAGI. The CDR3 here is CASRSRENSPLHF. The CDR3 DNA follows: TGTGCCAGCAGGAGCAGGGAAAATTCACCCCTCCACTTT.

The rearrangement joins TRBV7-2 to TRBJ1-2; no definite D call. V dropped 1 base and J dropped 2 bases, with 8 bases sitting between them. The germline V gene encodes CDR1 SGHTA and CDR2 FQGNSA. CDR3 size: 14 residues. For the CDR3, the DNA is TGTGCCAGCAGCTTAGGTCCAGGAAACTATGGCTACACCTTC. Protein: CASSLGPGNYGYTF.

This sequence joins TRBV28 and TRBJ1-2; 8 positions agree with TRBD1. The CDR3 spans 12 residues. From germline, CDR1 is MDHEN and CDR2 SYDVKM. J lost 7 bases, V lost 4 bases, and 2 bases had no gene match. CDR3 amino acids: CASSSTGGGYTF. CDR3 sequence (DNA): TGTGCCAGCAGTTCCACAGGGGGTGGCTACACCTTC.

This clone has just a few counts. V usage is TRBV5-4 and J usage is TRBJ2-1, with 8 bases identical to TRBD2. Germline V CDR1 and CDR2: SGHNT, YYREEE (reference sequence). This CDR3 is built from 15 residues. With 2 bases clipped from V and 0 bases from J, the junction kept 1 base outside the gene matches. The CDR3 protein is CASSFAGGSYNEQFF. As DNA, the CDR3 is TGTGCCAGCAGCTTCGCGGGAGGCTCCTACAATGAGCAGTTCTTC.

This clone was recorded a few times. This same CDR3 is encoded by further DNA sequences in the sample. The CDR3: CASSFGQGYEQYF. In DNA, the CDR3 is TGTGCCAGCAGTTTTGGGCAGGGGTACGAGCAGTACTTC. This chain joins TRBV28 and TRBJ2-7; TRBD1 is a possible D gene (6 bases). V was shortened by 3 bases and J by 4 bases, with 10 bases between the two germline ends. The CDR3 loop spans 13 amino acids. Germline CDR1 and CDR2: MDHEN and SYDVKM. The full variable domain, with the rest looked up from reference TRBV28 and TRBJ2-7, is DVKVTQSSRYLVKRTGEKVFLECVQDMDHENMFWYRQDPGLGLRLIYFSYDVKMKEKGDIPEGYSVSREKKERFSLILESASTNQTSMYLCASSFGQGYEQYFGPGTRLTVT.

This clone was picked up a small number of times. This chain uses TRBV28 with TRBJ2-7, with 11 bases aligning to TRBD1. The germline gives CDR1 MDHEN, CDR2 SYDVKM. V lost 6 bases to trimming and J lost 7 bases; unmatched junction nucleotides: 17. This CDR3 region has 17 residues. The CDR3 DNA reads as TGTGCCAGCAGCCTCCTAGGGCCCGGGACAGGGGGGTGGGAGCAGTACTTC. This codes for CASSLLGPGTGGWEQYF.

The chain employs TRBV5-1 and TRBJ2-3, with 7 bases that match TRBD2. Per germline, CDR1 SGHRS and CDR2 YFSETQ. J gave up 6 bases and V 0 bases, and 10 bases lay outside the gene matches. The CDR3 covers 16 residues. The CDR3 DNA reads TGCGCCAGCAGCTTGGTGTGGGGCGGGAGTTGGGATACGCAGTATTTT. This gives the protein CASSLVWGGSWDTQYF.

The chain combines TRBV5-1 with TRBJ1-4, with TRBD1 matching 8 bases. V lost 5 bases to trimming and J lost 7 bases; unmatched junction nucleotides: 7. The CDR3 is 14 residues long. Germline V lookup: CDR1 SGHRS, CDR2 YFSETQ. The DNA of the CDR3 is TGCGCCAGCAGTACGGGGACAGGAGGTGAAAAACTGTTTTTT. Its protein product is CASSTGTGGEKLFF.

The chain combines TRBV18 with TRBJ2-3; 15 positions match TRBD2. Per germline, CDR1 KGHSH and CDR2 LQKENI. The V gene end was trimmed by 3 bases and the J gene end by 7 bases; junction bases not matched to a gene: 8. This CDR3 is built from 17 residues. For the CDR3, the DNA is TGTGCCAGCTCACCGCCCGGACTAGCGGGGGGGCTGAATACGCAGTATTTT. Protein product: CASSPPGLAGGLNTQYF.

V and J are TRBV2 and TRBJ2-3; D might be TRBD2 (5 bases). CDR1 SNHLY and CDR2 FYNNEI come from the germline V gene. This CDR3 spans 15 amino acids. Trimming left V 10 bases short and J 4 bases short, with 21 bases between. CDR3: CATRLGLAPADTQYF. The DNA for the CDR3 is TGTGCCACCAGACTCGGACTGGCCCCCGCAGATACGCAGTATTTT.

This rearrangement joins TRBV29-1 to TRBJ1-5; possibly TRBD1 for D (6 bases). Germline loops: CDR1 SQVTM, CDR2 ANQGSEA. V lost 4 bases and J 5 bases, leaving 9 bases between the germline ends. The CDR3 covers 12 residues. CDR3 bases: TGCAGCGTTGGGGGGGGCGATCAGCCCCAGCATTTT. Its translation is CSVGGGDQPQHF.

The rearrangement uses TRBV28 and TRBJ2-5, with TRBD1 matching over 9 bases. Trimming took 4 bases from V and 4 from J; bases not matched to a gene: 10. The CDR3 covers 16 residues. Germline V gives CDR1 MDHEN, CDR2 SYDVKM. The CDR3 DNA follows: TGTGCCAGCAGTTCCTACTCGGGACAGGGAATAGAGACCCAGTACTTC. Protein product: CASSSYSGQGIETQYF. The entire variable domain, with the rest obtained from reference TRBV28 and TRBJ2-5, is as follows: DVKVTQSSRYLVKRTGEKVFLECVQDMDHENMFWYRQDPGLGLRLIYFSYDVKMKEKGDIPEGYSVSREKKERFSLILESASTNQTSMYLCASSSYSGQGIETQYFGPGTRLLVL.

This clone was recorded once. The V and J genes are TRBV4-1 and TRBJ2-3; 10 bases are shared with TRBD1. CDR3 size: 18 residues. V shed 1 base and J 4 bases; nucleotides not matched to a gene: 11. Germline V gives CDR1 MGHRA, CDR2 YSYEKL. Written as DNA, the CDR3 is TGCGCCAGCAGCCAAGTCGGAAAGGGACAGGGGAAGGCAGATACGCAGTATTTT. This translates into CASSQVGKGQGKADTQYF.

J is TRBJ2-5 and V is TRBV16; D unresolved. Looked up from germline, CDR1 is KGHSY and CDR2 is FQNENV. The CDR3 covers 11 residues. Between the trimmed V and J ends, which lost 5 bases and 5 bases, there was a span of 6 bases. CDR3 protein: CASSTKETQYF. The CDR3 bases are TGTGCCAGCAGCACAAAGGAGACCCAGTACTTC.

This sequence joins TRBV2 and TRBJ1-3; D is ambiguous. With 0 bases removed from V and 5 bases from J, the gap between germline ends came to 8 bases. CDR3 length: 14 amino acids. Germline CDR1 reads SNHLY; CDR2 reads FYNNEI. CDR3 DNA: TGTGCCAGCAGTGAAGCGCAGGAAAGAAACACCATATATTTT. Its protein is CASSEAQERNTIYF. Looking up the rest from reference TRBV2 and TRBJ1-3 gives the full variable domain: EPEVTQTPSHQVTQMGQEVILRCVPISNHLYFYWYRQILGQKVEFLVSFYNNEISEKSEIFDDQFSVERPDGSNFTLKIRSTKLEDSAMYFCASSEAQERNTIYFGEGSWLTVV.

The chain is built from TRBV9 and TRBJ2-2, with D unclear. The V and J ends lost 0 bases and 6 bases respectively, with 6 bases between them. The CDR3 runs to 13 residues. Germline assignment: CDR1 SGDLS and CDR2 YYNGEE. CDR3 in DNA: TGTGCCAGCAGCGTAGGTGCGCCCGGGGAGCTGTTTTTT. Protein: CASSVGAPGELFF.